This T cell receptor (beta chain) stems from a study of CD8+ T cells in alopecia areata (dated by TCRdb to 2016 to 2019). Regarding the research as a whole: The treated patients took part in an open-label pilot trial in which moderate-to-severe alopecia areata was treated with oral tofacitinib at 5 to 10 mg twice daily. Tofacitinib was administered for 6 to 18 months, and 6 months of follow-up off drug were then conducted to assess delayed response and recurrence. In both human patients and the C3H/HeJ mouse model, the study applied high-throughput TCRbeta sequencing to look at T cell clonal expansion in alopecia areata. Human TCRbeta sequencing covered scalp tissue and sorted CD4+ and CD8+ peripheral blood T cells from patchy and totalis/universalis alopecia areata patients and healthy controls. Patients on tofacitinib were biopsied at baseline and after 4 and 24 weeks of treatment, and several of the patients also had a later scalp biopsy. Scalp clonality was compared across normal scalp (n=4), patchy alopecia areata scalp (n=8), and alopecia totalis/universalis scalp (n=8). RNA was extracted with the PAXgene miRNA kit for fixed scalp, the miRNeasy kit for PBMCs, and the RNeasy kit for mouse skin. immunoSEQ multiplex PCR using 35 Vbeta forward primers and 13 Jbeta reverse primers was used to amplify TCRbeta CDR3 regions. General study outcomes and caveats: Unlike mouse skin, which is dominated by gammadelta T cells, normal human skin has resident alphabeta T cells that are also sequenced, and this complicates analysis of the scalp TCR repertoire. Shared TCR sequences between patients were less evident than in mice, which may be partly attributable to HLA diversity in the patient population. Higher clonality and more expanded CD8+ clones were observed in lesional scalp than in normal scalp, particularly in alopecia totalis/universalis, a finding suggestive of antigenic drive.

Lesional scalp punch biopsies and peripheral blood were collected from alopecia areata patients. After PBMCs were isolated by density centrifugation and stained for CD3, CD4 and CD8, a FACSAria was used to sort CD4+ and CD8+ T cells. The library came from the immunoSEQ multiplex PCR assay. To provide template for TCR sequencing, every sample had RNA extracted and reverse transcribed into cDNA. First-strand cDNA was synthesized with SuperScript III using a 2:1 mix of oligo-dT and random hexamers. A synthetic immune receptor repertoire was used to measure amplification bias, and any remaining bias was corrected computationally. The study's processing was this. Raw reads were preprocessed for error removal, and CDR3 was defined according to IMGT conventions as running from the conserved cysteine to phenylalanine. Clonality was computed as 1 minus the Shannon entropy, with the entropy normalized by log2 of the number of productive unique TCRs. Scalp TCRbeta sequences were cross-referenced with sorted blood CD4 and CD8 repertoires so that the CD4 or CD8 identity of scalp clones could be inferred. TCRdb carries this immuneACCESS record with in-frame sequences only. Its versions omit some clonotypes, under half of them owing to an unresolved V gene in the studies checked, with the rest unexplained. The V and J calls and clone size were taken over from that table, and D and trimming were inferred from the DNA. In this sample the table shows about 97,000 clones, 35% to 45% of which occur a single time. The ten largest clones represent about 1.5% of the sample.

Sequences SGHDN (CDR1) and FVKESK (CDR2) are obtained from the germline V gene. CDR3 length: 13 amino acids, cysteine to phenylalanine. The retained sequence is limited to the CDR3, 39 bases, with the frame set at the first base. Trimming leaves V shorter by 4 bases and J shorter by 3 bases, with the junction holding 2 bases beyond the gene matches. To note about this clone: It lacks a known antigen. Base qualities are not provided; no much larger clone lies one nucleotide away.

The source of this sequence is a human donor with alopecia areata. The chain was built from TRBV14 and TRBJ2-7; TRBD1 fits 8 bases in the junction. The sequencing sample was made of CD4+ T cells sorted from blood. The CDR3 region has the sequence CASSRTGFYEQYF. In nucleotides, the sequence is TGTGCCAGCAGCCGGACAGGGTTCTACGAGCAGTACTTC.